This TCR beta chain originates from a study of regulatory T cells in long-lasting Graves disease. On the study more broadly: Persistent Graves' disease denoted over 5 years of antithyroid drugs plus positive TSH receptor antibodies. Study-wide findings and caveats: Persistent-disease Graves' patients showed less TCR diversity than new cases. Tissue studied was limited to peripheral blood, excluding thyroid tissue.

To make TCR beta libraries, researchers used iRepertoire HTBI primers and Arm-PCR of CDR3 regions. MiXCR, run by TCRdb on the multiplex PCR reads, gives a single entry per CDR3 protein. The sample comprises hundreds of thousands of distinct CDR3 sequences, about 30% of which are singletons, and around 42% rests with the top ten. This clonotype was observed a single time. Its antigen is undetermined. The sample's time point: persistent/refractory GD, antithyroid drugs over 5 years with positive TRAb. Extracted PBMC RNA gave rise to the TCR library. Peripheral blood, at 8.5 to 9 milliliters, went into EDTA tubes. The CDR3 has 13 amino acids. CDR1 MNHEY and CDR2 SMNVEV come from the germline V gene (reference sequence). V was clipped by 5 bases and J by 8 bases, with 15 bases between them.

The V gene is TRBV27, the J gene TRBJ1-2; D gene uncertain. Material: peripheral blood mononuclear cells (PBMCs), obtained when the disease was refractory, from a patient treated with antithyroid drugs. The sequence came from a female donor with Graves disease. This chain's CDR3 is CASSEEGLGGYTF. DNA for the CDR3: TGTGCCAGCAGTGAAGAGGGCCTTGGCGGCTACACCTTC.